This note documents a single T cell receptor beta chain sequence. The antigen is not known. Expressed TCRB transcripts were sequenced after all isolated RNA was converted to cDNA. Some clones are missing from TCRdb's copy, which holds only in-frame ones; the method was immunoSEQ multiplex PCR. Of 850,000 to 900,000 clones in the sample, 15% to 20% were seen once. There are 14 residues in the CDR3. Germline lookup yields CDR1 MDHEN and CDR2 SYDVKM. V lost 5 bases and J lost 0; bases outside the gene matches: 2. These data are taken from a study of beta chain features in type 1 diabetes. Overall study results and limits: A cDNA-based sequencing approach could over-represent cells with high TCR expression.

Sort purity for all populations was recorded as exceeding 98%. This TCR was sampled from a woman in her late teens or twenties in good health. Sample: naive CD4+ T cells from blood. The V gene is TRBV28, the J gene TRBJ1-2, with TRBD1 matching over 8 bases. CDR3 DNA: TGTGCCAGCAGTACGGGACAGGCTAACTATGGCTACACCTTC. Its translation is CASSTGQANYGYTF.